These 25 T cell receptor beta chains were sequenced from one sample in a study of blood T cell repertoires in COVID-19. The assay was immunoSEQ multiplex PCR, and TCRdb's table has in-frame clones only and misses some. The sample records 150,000 to 190,000 clones, roughly 80% being singletons. Sequencing used peripheral blood. These TCRs come from a man aged 55 to 69 with acute or convalescent COVID-19.

The rearrangement uses TRBV14 and TRBJ1-1, with a possible D match to TRBD1 (6 bases). The CDR3 runs to 13 residues. Germline V gene data show CDR1 as SGHDN and CDR2 as FVKESK. V was clipped by 4 bases and J by 1 base, with 7 bases between them. CDR3 region: CASSRQENTEAFF. The CDR3 DNA reads TGTGCCAGCAGCCGACAGGAGAACACTGAAGCTTTCTTT.

This clone was found a few times. CDR3 in DNA: TGCAGCGTTGGGCGACAGGGGCTGAACACTGAAGCTTTCTTT. It yields the protein CSVGRQGLNTEAFF. This sequence joins TRBV29-1 and TRBJ1-1, with 8 bases aligning to TRBD1. V was clipped by 4 bases and J by 0 bases; unmatched bases: 4. The CDR3 has 14 residues. Per germline, CDR1 SQVTM and CDR2 ANQGSEA.

The gene calls are TRBV5-4 and TRBJ1-2; TRBD1 aligns across 9 bases. CDR1 and CDR2 (germline): SGHNT, YYREEE (reference sequence). This CDR3 comprises 14 residues. V trimming: 2 bases; J trimming: 8 bases; junction bases outside the gene matches: 7. CDR3 loop: CASSLGTGYDGYTF. The CDR3, as DNA: TGTGCCAGCAGCTTAGGGACAGGGTACGACGGCTACACCTTC.

This sequence joins TRBV28 and TRBJ1-1; D is uncertain. Germline values: CDR1 MDHEN, CDR2 SYDVKM. The germline V and J ends were trimmed by 6 bases and 2 bases, with 7 bases remaining between them. The CDR3 consists of 12 residues. As DNA, the CDR3 is TGTGCCAGCAGCTCAGTAAACACTGAAGCTTTCTTT. This gives the protein CASSSVNTEAFF.

Remarks on this clone: One end of the junction fails to match germline, which may point to a read error. The chain links TRBV7-7 to TRBJ2-3, with D perhaps TRBD2 (5 bases). This CDR3 comprises 15 residues. CDR1 SSHAT and CDR2 FNYEAQ come from the germline V gene (reference sequence). The CDR3 sequence: CASSLATLPGDTQYF. CDR3 coding DNA: TGTGCTAGCAGCTTAGCTACCCTACCGGGGGATACGCAGTATTTT.

The V gene is TRBV7-2, the J gene TRBJ1-2; TRBD1 might be the D (5 bases). Germline V gene lookup returns CDR1 SGHTA and CDR2 FQGNSA. This CDR3 is built from 16 residues. Trimming pared 0 bases from V and 0 bases from J, leaving 11 bases between. CDR3 nucleotide sequence: TGTGCCAGCAGCTTAGCCGGTGGGGCTGCTAACTATGGCTACACCTTC. Its translation: CASSLAGGAANYGYTF.

This clone appeared once. J is TRBJ1-1 and V is TRBV3-1 (or the pseudogene TRBV3-2), with D unclear. The CDR3 sequence is 14 residues long. Trimming removed 5 bases from V and 5 bases from J, with 15 bases in between. CDR1 is LGHDT, CDR2 YNNKEL, per germline (reference sequence). The CDR3 here is CASSARGERTEAFF. CDR3 nucleotide sequence: TGTGCCAGCAGCGCCCGCGGGGAAAGGACTGAAGCTTTCTTT.

J is TRBJ2-7 and V is TRBV29-1; weak D call: TRBD2 (5 bases). Germline values: CDR1 SQVTM, CDR2 ANQGSEA. The CDR3 has 13 amino acids. Deletions cut 6 bases from V and 0 bases from J, with 12 bases between. The CDR3 loop reads CSVGTRDSYEQYF. CDR3 in DNA: TGCAGCGTCGGTACACGGGACTCCTACGAGCAGTACTTC.

V gene TRBV2 combines with J gene TRBJ2-1, with 9 bases aligning to TRBD1. The CDR3 is 15 residues long. Germline assignment: CDR1 SNHLY and CDR2 FYNNEI. V shed 2 bases and J 8 bases; nucleotides not matched to a gene: 7. The DNA of the CDR3 is TGTGCCAGCAGTGAATTTGGGACAGGGATTTATGAGCAGTTCTTC. Translation gives CASSEFGTGIYEQFF.

CDR3 coding DNA: TGTGCCAGCAGTCGGGACAGGGTCTATGGCTACACCTTC. Amino acids: CASSRDRVYGYTF. This sequence joins TRBV27 and TRBJ1-2; 9 nucleotides match TRBD1. The CDR3 sequence is 13 residues long. Germline assignment: CDR1 MNHEY and CDR2 SMNVEV (reference sequence). The junction had 2 bases not matched to a gene; V was cut back by 5 bases and J by 4 bases.

The chain combines TRBV27 with TRBJ1-3, with D tentatively TRBD1 (6 bases). Germline CDR1 MNHEY, CDR2 SMNVEV (reference sequence). The CDR3 consists of 15 residues. V shed 6 bases and J shed 3 bases, with 15 bases lying between them. The CDR3 DNA is TGTGCCAGCAGCCTCAGGGGTTACGGTGGAAACACCATATATTTT. Translating it yields CASSLRGYGGNTIYF.

The chain links TRBV6-2 or TRBV6-3 to TRBJ2-7, with a weak D call TRBD2 (7 bases). CDR1 is MNHEY, CDR2 SVGEGT, per germline. The V end was cut by 5 bases, the J end by 4 bases, with 18 bases between. The CDR3 consists of 15 residues. The CDR3 nucleotides read TGTGCCAGCAGTCCCTCAGGGGCGGGAGAATACGAGCAGTACTTC. This gives the protein CASSPSGAGEYEQYF.

The CDR3 sequence: CASSTASGGSQETQYF. In DNA, the CDR3 is TGTGCCAGTAGTACCGCTAGCGGGGGTTCCCAAGAGACCCAGTACTTC. The gene calls are TRBV19 and TRBJ2-5; 10 nucleotides line up with TRBD2. CDR3 length equals 16 residues. The germline CDR1 and CDR2 sequences are LNHDA and SQIVND (reference sequence). V lost 4 bases, J lost 1 base, and 6 bases stayed unmatched.

This clone was seen only once. The CDR3 sequence: CASRSTGGYGNTIYF. CDR3 DNA: TGTGCCAGCAGATCGACAGGGGGGTATGGAAACACCATATATTTT. The V and J genes are TRBV6-5 and TRBJ1-3; TRBD1 agrees at 9 bases. The CDR3 is 15 amino acids. V trimming: 6 bases; J trimming: 3 bases; junction bases outside the gene matches: 6. The V gene's germline CDR1 is MNHEY and CDR2 SVGAGI.

The gene calls are TRBV18 and TRBJ2-2, with D possibly being TRBD1 (5 bases). V was trimmed by 3 bases and J by 2 bases, leaving 16 bases between them. The CDR3 extends over 17 amino acids. CDR1 KGHSH and CDR2 LQKENI come from the germline V gene. The DNA for the CDR3 is TGTGCCAGCTCACCCACCCTGGGCAGGGTAAACACCGGGGAGCTGTTTTTT. This codes for CASSPTLGRVNTGELFF.

This clone was detected only a few times. The chain links TRBV5-6 to TRBJ1-3; 8 bases are a match to TRBD1. CDR3 length equals 15 residues. CDR1 and CDR2 (germline): SGHDT, YYEEEE. Trimming took 4 bases from V and 1 from J; bases not matched to a gene: 4. The CDR3 nucleotides read TGTGCCAGCAGCAGACAGGGGACTTCTGGAAACACCATATATTTT. Its translation is CASSRQGTSGNTIYF.

The count of this clone is one. The V gene is TRBV11-2, the J gene TRBJ1-3; no clear D gene. The CDR3 is 12 residues long. Trimming removed 5 bases from V and 3 bases from J, with 5 bases in between. The germline V gene encodes CDR1 SGHAT and CDR2 FQNNGV. The CDR3 is CASSIYGNTIYF. For the CDR3, the DNA is TGTGCCAGCAGCATATATGGAAACACCATATATTTT. Full variable domain (remainder filled in from reference TRBV11-2 and TRBJ1-3): EAGVAQSPRYKIIEKRQSVAFWCNPISGHATLYWYQQILGQGPKLLIQFQNNGVVDDSQLPKDRFSAERLKGVDSTLKIQPAKLEDSAVYLCASSIYGNTIYFGEGSWLTVV.

The J gene is TRBJ1-1, the V gene TRBV30; D is perhaps TRBD1 (5 bases). From germline, CDR1 is GTSNPN and CDR2 SVGIG (reference sequence). The CDR3 totals 13 residues. The V gene lost 1 base and the J gene lost 6 bases, with 12 bases spanning the gap. CDR3 loop: CAWSGGGGPEAFF. CDR3 bases: TGTGCCTGGAGTGGTGGGGGGGGACCTGAAGCTTTCTTT.

The table lists this clone with a few counts. The chain couples TRBV19 to TRBJ1-2; 7 bases align to TRBD1. The CDR3 runs 13 residues. V was pared by 5 bases and J by 4 bases, with 4 bases of the junction left unmatched. Germline values: CDR1 LNHDA, CDR2 SQIVND (reference sequence). This CDR3 reads CASSSGGTYGYTF. The CDR3 region has the DNA TGTGCCAGTAGTTCAGGGGGAACCTATGGCTACACCTTC. The full variable domain, with the rest looked up from reference TRBV19 and TRBJ1-2, is DGGITQSPKYLFRKEGQNVTLSCEQNLNHDAMYWYRQDPGQGLRLIYYSQIVNDFQKGDIAEGYSVSREKKESFPLTVTSAQKNPTAFYLCASSSGGTYGYTFGSGTRLTVV.

V is TRBV2 and J is TRBJ1-1, with D possibly TRBD1 on 6 matching bases. The CDR3 extends over 14 amino acids. The germline V and J ends were trimmed by 5 bases and 0 bases, with 10 bases remaining between them. Germline CDR1 and CDR2: SNHLY and FYNNEI. The CDR3 is CASSPRGLNTEAFF. In nucleotides, the CDR3 is TGTGCCAGCAGTCCCAGGGGCTTGAACACTGAAGCTTTCTTT.

The chain couples TRBV6-2 or TRBV6-3 to TRBJ2-7; the match to TRBD2 covers 9 bases. V was clipped by 4 bases and J by 2 bases; unmatched bases: 3. The CDR3 runs to 14 residues. Germline V lookup: CDR1 MNHEY, CDR2 SVGEGT. CDR3 coding DNA: TGTGCCAGCAGTTTAGCGGGGGTCCCCTACGAGCAGTACTTC. The encoded protein is CASSLAGVPYEQYF.

This chain uses TRBV3-1 (or the pseudogene TRBV3-2) with TRBJ1-3, with D maybe TRBD1 (5 bases). The CDR3 spans 15 residues. In germline, CDR1 is LGHDT, CDR2 YNNKEL (reference sequence). V was cut by 4 bases and J by 2 bases, with 12 bases left in between. The CDR3 coding sequence is TGTGCCAGCAGCCCTTCCGGGGGTACTGGAAACACCATATATTTT. This encodes CASSPSGGTGNTIYF.

The chain is built from TRBV2 and TRBJ1-5, with no clear D. This CDR3 spans 14 amino acids. Germline V gene data show CDR1 as SNHLY and CDR2 as FYNNEI. The V and J ends lost 2 bases and 0 bases respectively, with 5 bases between them. The CDR3: CASSEIYSNQPQHF. The CDR3 region has the DNA TGTGCCAGCAGTGAAATTTATAGCAATCAGCCCCAGCATTTT.

This chain uses TRBV7-9 with TRBJ2-7; the D gene is possibly TRBD1 (6 bases). The germline gives CDR1 SEHNR, CDR2 FQNEAQ (reference sequence). The germline V and J ends were trimmed by 0 bases and 6 bases, with 9 bases remaining between them. There are 13 residues in the CDR3. Written as DNA, the CDR3 is TGTGCCAGCAGCTTAGCGGGGGCGGGCGAGCAGTACTTC. It translates to CASSLAGAGEQYF.

A word on this clone: Other nucleotide sequences from this sample produce the same CDR3. This chain links TRBV19 with TRBJ2-2; D is perhaps TRBD2 (6 bases). Germline V gives CDR1 LNHDA, CDR2 SQIVND (reference sequence). V was pared by 6 bases and J by 0 bases, with 11 bases between. The CDR3 contains 15 residues. CDR3 nucleotide sequence: TGTGCCAGTAGGACGGGGGTTGCGAACACCGGGGAGCTGTTTTTT. Protein sequence: CASRTGVANTGELFF.